This TCR beta chain derives from a study of blood T cell repertoires in COVID-19. The table came from immunoSEQ multiplex PCR; TCRdb's copy has only in-frame clones and leaves some out. Seen here are about 250,000 clones, 85% to 90% observed once, and the top ten hold around 16%. The germline V gene encodes CDR1 SGHRS and CDR2 YFSETQ. There are 14 residues in the CDR3. Trimming took off 4 bases at V and 6 bases at J, with 16 bases between the two ends. The chain is built from TRBV5-1 and TRBJ1-2; D is unresolved. The sequencing sample was made of PBMCs or T cells enriched from blood (not recorded which). The receptor was derived from a man between 18 and 35 years old who had recovered from COVID-19. The CDR3 bases are TGCGCCAGCAGCCCCCGGGATGCATCTAATGGCTACACCTTC. Amino acids: CASSPRDASNGYTF.